This T cell receptor beta chain stems from a study of Graves' ophthalmopathy and Graves' hyperthyroidism. Study at large: Peripheral blood sampling occurred at initial diagnosis, before any treatment.

Transcripts of RNA were the source for amplifying TCR beta CDR3 regions. First-round RT-PCR relied on HTBI primers, and a second-round multiplex PCR came next. Each CDR3 protein gets one entry after TCRdb re-called the multiplex PCR reads with MiXCR. The table records 400,000 to 450,000 distinct CDR3 sequences, under 25% of them present only once. The CDR3 is made up of 15 amino acids. Per the germline V gene, CDR1 is MRHNA and CDR2 is SNTAGT. After removal of 3 bases from V and 6 bases from J, the junction contained 2 bases not matched to a gene. This clonotype was counted at least ten times. The source is a woman between 18 and 29 years old with stable Graves' hyperthyroidism. This chain joins TRBV6-4 and TRBJ2-2; 12 bases are shared with TRBD1. Sequences were obtained from peripheral blood. The CDR3 here is CASSEGTGGSGELFF. The CDR3, as DNA: TGTGCCAGCAGTGAAGGGACAGGGGGCTCCGGGGAGCTGTTTTTT.